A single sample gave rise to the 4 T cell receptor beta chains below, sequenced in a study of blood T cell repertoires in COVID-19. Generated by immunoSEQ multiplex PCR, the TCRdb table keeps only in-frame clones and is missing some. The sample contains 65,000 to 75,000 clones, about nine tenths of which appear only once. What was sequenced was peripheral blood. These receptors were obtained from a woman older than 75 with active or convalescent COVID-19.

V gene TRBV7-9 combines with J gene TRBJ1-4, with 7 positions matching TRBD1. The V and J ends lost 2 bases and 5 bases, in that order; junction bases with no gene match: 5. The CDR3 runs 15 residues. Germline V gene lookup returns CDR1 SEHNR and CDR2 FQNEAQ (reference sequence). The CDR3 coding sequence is TGTGCCAGCAGCTTACGGGACAGCGGAAATGAAAAACTGTTTTTT. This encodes CASSLRDSGNEKLFF.

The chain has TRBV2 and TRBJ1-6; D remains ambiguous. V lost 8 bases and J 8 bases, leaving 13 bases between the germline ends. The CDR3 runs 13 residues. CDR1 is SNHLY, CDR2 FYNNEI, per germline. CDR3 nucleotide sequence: TGTGCCAGCCTACGGGTAGACGATTCACCCCTCCACTTT. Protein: CASLRVDDSPLHF.

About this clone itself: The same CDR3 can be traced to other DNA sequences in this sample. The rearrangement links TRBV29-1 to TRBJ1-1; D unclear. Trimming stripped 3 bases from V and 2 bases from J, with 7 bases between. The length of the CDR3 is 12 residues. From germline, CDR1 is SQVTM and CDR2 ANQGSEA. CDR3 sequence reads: CSVDRGNTEAFF. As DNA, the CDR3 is TGCAGCGTTGATCGGGGAAACACTGAAGCTTTCTTT. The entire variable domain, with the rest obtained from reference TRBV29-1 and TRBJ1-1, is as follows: SAVISQKPSRDICQRGTSLTIQCQVDSQVTMMFWYRQQPGQSLTLIATANQGSEATYESGFVIDKFPISRPNLTFSTLTVSNMSPEDSSIYLCSVDRGNTEAFFGQGTRLTVV.

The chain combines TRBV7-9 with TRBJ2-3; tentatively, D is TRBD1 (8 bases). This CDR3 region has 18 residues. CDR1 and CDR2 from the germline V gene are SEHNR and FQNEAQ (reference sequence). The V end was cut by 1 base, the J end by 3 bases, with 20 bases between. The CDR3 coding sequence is TGTGCCAGCAGCTTAGTCGTTTTCGGACAGGGAGGGACAGATACGCAGTATTTT. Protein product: CASSLVVFGQGGTDTQYF.